The T cell receptor (beta chain) described here comes from a study of cytomegalovirus exposure and HLA in healthy donors. Study background: The platform used for the roughly 130 validation repertoires matched that of the 666 first-cohort repertoires, a later analysis reported.

CDR3 length: 14 residues. Germline V gene lookup returns CDR1 SGDLS and CDR2 YYNGEE. V lost 3 bases to trimming and J lost 1 base; unmatched junction nucleotides: 4. Data came from immunoSEQ multiplex PCR; TCRdb stores just in-frame clones and leaves some out. The sample shows more than 300,000 clones, approximately 90% of them seen only once. The clonotype originates from a woman under 30 in good health and CMV-seronegative. The sequenced material came from PBMCs. This chain links TRBV9 with TRBJ2-7; 7 positions match TRBD1. The CDR3 coding sequence is TGTGCCAGCAGCGCCGGACAGGCTTCCTACGAGCAGTACTTC. Its translation is CASSAGQASYEQYF.